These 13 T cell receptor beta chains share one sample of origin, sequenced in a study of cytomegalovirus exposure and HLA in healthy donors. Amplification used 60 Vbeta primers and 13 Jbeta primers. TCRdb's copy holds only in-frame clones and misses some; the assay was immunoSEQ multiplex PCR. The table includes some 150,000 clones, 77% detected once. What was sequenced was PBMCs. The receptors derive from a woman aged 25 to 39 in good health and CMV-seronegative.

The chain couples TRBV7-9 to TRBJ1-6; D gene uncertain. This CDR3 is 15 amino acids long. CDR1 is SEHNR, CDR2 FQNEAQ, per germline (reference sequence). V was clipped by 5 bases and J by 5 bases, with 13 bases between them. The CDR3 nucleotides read TGTGCCAGCAGCATATCGCGGGGAGATAATTCACCCCTCCACTTT. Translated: CASSISRGDNSPLHF.

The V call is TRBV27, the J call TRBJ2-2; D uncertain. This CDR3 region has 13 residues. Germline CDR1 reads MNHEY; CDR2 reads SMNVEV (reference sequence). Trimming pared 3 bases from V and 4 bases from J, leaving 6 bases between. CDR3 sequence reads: CASSFGGTGELFF. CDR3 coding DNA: TGTGCCAGCAGTTTCGGCGGCACCGGGGAGCTGTTTTTT.

The CDR3 here is CASSSSRGGINTEAFF. CDR3 DNA sequence: TGTGCCAGCAGCTCGTCCCGCGGGGGAATCAACACTGAAGCTTTCTTT. The gene calls are TRBV7-6 and TRBJ1-1, with D perhaps TRBD1 (5 bases). The V end was cut by 4 bases, the J end by 2 bases, with 17 bases between. CDR3 size: 16 residues. From germline, CDR1 is SGHVS and CDR2 FNYEAQ.

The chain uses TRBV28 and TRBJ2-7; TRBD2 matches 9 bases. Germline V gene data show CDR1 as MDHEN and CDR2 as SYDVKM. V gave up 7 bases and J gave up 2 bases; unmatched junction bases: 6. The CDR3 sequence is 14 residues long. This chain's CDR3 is CASKLAGDAYEQYF. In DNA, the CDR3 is TGTGCCAGCAAATTAGCGGGGGATGCCTACGAGCAGTACTTC.

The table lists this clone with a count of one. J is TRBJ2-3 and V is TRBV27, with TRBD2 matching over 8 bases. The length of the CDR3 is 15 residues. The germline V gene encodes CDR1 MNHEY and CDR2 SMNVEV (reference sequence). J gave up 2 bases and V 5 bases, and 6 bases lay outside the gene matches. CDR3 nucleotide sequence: TGTGCCAGCAGTACGGCTAGCGGGTTCACAGATACGCAGTATTTT. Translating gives CASSTASGFTDTQYF.

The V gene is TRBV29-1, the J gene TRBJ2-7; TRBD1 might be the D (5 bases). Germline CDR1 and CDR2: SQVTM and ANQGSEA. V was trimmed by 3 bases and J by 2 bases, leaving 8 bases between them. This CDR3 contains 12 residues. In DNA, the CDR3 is TGCAGCGTTGATGCAGGGACCTACGAGCAGTACTTC. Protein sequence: CSVDAGTYEQYF.

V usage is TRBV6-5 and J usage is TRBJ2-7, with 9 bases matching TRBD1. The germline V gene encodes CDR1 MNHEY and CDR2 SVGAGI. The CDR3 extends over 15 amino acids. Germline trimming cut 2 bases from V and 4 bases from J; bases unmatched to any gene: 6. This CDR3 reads CASSYPGQGVYEQYF. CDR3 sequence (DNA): TGTGCCAGCAGTTACCCGGGACAGGGAGTTTACGAGCAGTACTTC.

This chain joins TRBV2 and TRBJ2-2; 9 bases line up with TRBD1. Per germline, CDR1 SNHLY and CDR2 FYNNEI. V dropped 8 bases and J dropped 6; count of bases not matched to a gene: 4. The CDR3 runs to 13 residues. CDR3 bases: TGTGCCAGCGCCAGACAGGGGGCCGGGGAGCTGTTTTTT. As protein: CASARQGAGELFF.

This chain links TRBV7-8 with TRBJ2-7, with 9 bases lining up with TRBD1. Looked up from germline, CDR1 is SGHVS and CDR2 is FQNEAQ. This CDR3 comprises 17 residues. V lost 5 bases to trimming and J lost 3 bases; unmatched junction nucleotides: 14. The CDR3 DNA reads TGTGCCAGCAGCCGAAACTATGGGACAGGGCGGTACTACGAGCAGTACTTC. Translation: CASSRNYGTGRYYEQYF. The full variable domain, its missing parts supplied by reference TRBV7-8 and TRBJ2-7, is GAGVSQSPRYKVAKRGQDVALRCDPISGHVSLFWYQQALGQGPEFLTYFQNEAQLDKSGLPSDRFFAERPEGSVSTLKIQRTQQEDSAVYLCASSRNYGTGRYYEQYFGPGTRLTVT.

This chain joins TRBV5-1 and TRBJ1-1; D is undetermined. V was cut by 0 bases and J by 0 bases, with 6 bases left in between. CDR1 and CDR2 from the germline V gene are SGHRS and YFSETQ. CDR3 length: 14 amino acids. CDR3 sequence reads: CASSLDSMNTEAFF. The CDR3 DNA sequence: TGCGCCAGCAGCTTGGATTCAATGAACACTGAAGCTTTCTTT.

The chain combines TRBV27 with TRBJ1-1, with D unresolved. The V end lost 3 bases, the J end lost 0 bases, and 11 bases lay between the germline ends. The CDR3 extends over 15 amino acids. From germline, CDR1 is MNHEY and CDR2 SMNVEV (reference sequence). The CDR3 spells CASSFIGELNTEAFF. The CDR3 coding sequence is TGTGCCAGCAGTTTCATCGGGGAGTTGAACACTGAAGCTTTCTTT.

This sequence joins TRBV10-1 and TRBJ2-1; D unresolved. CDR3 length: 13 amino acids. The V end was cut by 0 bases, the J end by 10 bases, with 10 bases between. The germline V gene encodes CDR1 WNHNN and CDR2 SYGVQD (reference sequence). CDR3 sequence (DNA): TGCGCCAGCAGTGAGTCGATGTACGGGGAGCAGTTCTTC. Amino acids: CASSESMYGEQFF.

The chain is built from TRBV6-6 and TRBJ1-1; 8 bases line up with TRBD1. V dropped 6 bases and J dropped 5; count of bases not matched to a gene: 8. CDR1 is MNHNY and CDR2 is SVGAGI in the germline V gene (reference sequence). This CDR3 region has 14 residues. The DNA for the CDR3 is TGTGCCAGCAGGGCCCAGGGGGCGCGGACTGAAGCTTTCTTT. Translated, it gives CASRAQGARTEAFF.